Listed here are 14 T cell receptor beta chains from one sample, sequenced in a study of T cells in Graves' hyperthyroidism and ophthalmopathy. Researchers amplified the TCR beta CDR3 regions from RNA transcripts. A first-round RT-PCR of the TCR CDR3 used the HTBI primer set. TCRdb redid the calling of the multiplex PCR reads with MiXCR, one entry per CDR3 protein. The sample lists a few hundred thousand distinct CDR3 sequences, approximately 14% occurring once. Sequencing was performed on blood. The receptors were sampled from a woman in her 30s with Graves' hyperthyroidism.

This clonotype appeared a few times. J is TRBJ2-7 and V is TRBV14, with 7 positions matching TRBD2. Losses at the gene ends were 5 bases for V and 3 bases for J; bases not matched to a gene: 7. From germline, CDR1 is SGHDN and CDR2 FVKESK. The CDR3 is made up of 14 amino acids. DNA of the CDR3: TGTGCCAGCAGCTCACCAGAGCGGGACTACGAGCAGTACTTC. It encodes CASSSPERDYEQYF. The full variable domain, its missing parts supplied by reference TRBV14 and TRBJ2-7, is EAGVTQFPSHSVIEKGQTVTLRCDPISGHDNLYWYRRVMGKEIKFLLHFVKESKQDESGMPNNRFLAERTGGTYSTLKVQPAELEDSGVYFCASSSPERDYEQYFGPGTRLTVT.

This clonotype was counted between two and nine times. The rearrangement links TRBV6-1 to TRBJ2-1; 9 nucleotides match TRBD1. The length of the CDR3 is 14 residues. After removal of 5 bases from V and 9 bases from J, the junction contained 8 bases not matched to a gene. Germline V gene lookup returns CDR1 MNHNS and CDR2 SASEGT. The CDR3 spells CASSSGTGSFEQFF. CDR3 coding DNA: TGTGCCAGCAGTTCTGGGACAGGGTCTTTTGAGCAGTTCTTC.

Only a few counts were recorded for this clonotype. The chain joins TRBV24-1 to TRBJ2-5, with D hard to call. The germline gives CDR1 KGHDR, CDR2 SFDVKD. The CDR3 contains 13 residues. V shed 9 bases and J shed 5 bases, with 15 bases lying between them. The CDR3 region is CATSHGPQETQYF. For the CDR3, the DNA is TGTGCCACCTCGCACGGTCCCCAGGAGACCCAGTACTTC.

The rearrangement links TRBV7-3 to TRBJ2-7, with D maybe TRBD2 (5 bases). V lost 1 base, J lost 6 bases, and 7 bases lay in between. This CDR3 is 12 amino acids long. The germline V gene has CDR1 SGHTA and CDR2 FQGTGA. CDR3 sequence (DNA): TGTGCCAGCAGCTTAAGAGAGGGCGAGCAGTACTTC. Translation gives CASSLREGEQYF.

In this sample, this clonotype turned up a few times. A read error may account for a junction end that differs from germline. V and J are TRBV3-1 and TRBJ2-1, with D tentatively TRBD2 (6 bases). The germline V gene encodes CDR1 LGHDT and CDR2 YNNKEL (reference sequence). The CDR3 covers 15 residues. The CDR3 DNA reads as TGTGCCAGCAGCCAAGGACTAGTCGACTACAATGAGCAGCTCTTC. Translated: CASSQGLVDYNEQLF.

There are a few counts of this clonotype. This chain uses TRBV27 with TRBJ1-6; D not resolved. The V gene's germline CDR1 is MNHEY and CDR2 SMNVEV (reference sequence). Trimming removed 5 bases at V and 4 bases at J, with 12 bases between. The CDR3 extends over 15 amino acids. The CDR3 here is CASSPRGGYNSPLHF. The CDR3 DNA follows: TGTGCCAGCAGTCCACGGGGAGGTTATAATTCACCCCTCCACTTT.

This clonotype has a single count. The CDR3 here is CAEGAGHNQPQHF. The CDR3 nucleotides read TGTGCGGAGGGGGCAGGACATAATCAGCCCCAGCATTTT. The V gene is TRBV6-1, the J gene TRBJ1-5; the match to TRBD1 covers 7 bases. The CDR3 loop spans 13 amino acids. Germline CDR1 reads MNHNS; CDR2 reads SASEGT.

This clonotype came up many times. This chain uses TRBV10-3 with TRBJ1-5; D gene unclear. The CDR3 is 13 amino acids. Between the trimmed V and J ends, which lost 11 bases and 0 bases, there was a span of 11 bases. CDR1 ENHRY and CDR2 SYGVKD come from the germline V gene. The chain's CDR3 is CAGRNYSNQPQHF. CDR3 DNA: TGTGCCGGCAGGAATTATAGCAATCAGCCCCAGCATTTT.

In this sample, this clonotype turned up many times. The chain links TRBV12-3 or TRBV12-4 to TRBJ2-1, with 15 bases aligning to TRBD2. The CDR3 covers 16 residues. V lost 5 bases, J lost 16 bases, and 15 bases stayed unmatched. The CDR3 DNA reads as TGTGCCAGCAGTATGACCGGGACTAGCGGGGGGTTTGATCAATTCTTC. Protein: CASSMTGTSGGFDQFF.

This clonotype has more than one count but fewer than ten. The chain links TRBV10-1 to TRBJ2-7; no definite D call. Germline values: CDR1 WNHNN, CDR2 SYGVQD (reference sequence). Trimming pared 7 bases from V and 6 bases from J, leaving 16 bases between. This CDR3 has 13 amino acids. The CDR3 reads CASTSGQTVEQYF. The CDR3, as DNA: TGCGCCAGCACTTCGGGCCAAACGGTCGAGCAGTACTTC.

This clonotype was counted a single time. The J gene is TRBJ2-7, the V gene TRBV10-3; tentative D call: TRBD2 (6 bases). The CDR3 is 14 amino acids. Trimming took off 7 bases at V and 5 bases at J, with 18 bases between the two ends. Germline V gene sequence: CDR1 ENHRY, CDR2 SYGVKD. CDR3 loop: CAIMGGQLGHEQYF. The DNA of the CDR3 is TGTGCCATCATGGGGGGTCAGTTGGGGCACGAGCAGTACTTC.

Many counts were recorded for this clonotype. The genes are TRBV28 and TRBJ2-7; unclear D gene. Trimming removed 7 bases at V and 5 bases at J, with 18 bases between. This CDR3 is 14 amino acids long. Germline V gene data show CDR1 as MDHEN and CDR2 as SYDVKM. This chain's CDR3 is CASTPSTGQDEQYF. CDR3 nucleotides: TGTGCCAGCACCCCCTCGACGGGCCAGGACGAGCAGTACTTC.

V gene TRBV9 combines with J gene TRBJ2-7; 8 bases fit TRBD2. This CDR3 is 13 amino acids long. Germline CDR1 and CDR2: SGDLS and YYNGEE. V lost 0 bases to trimming and J lost 7 bases; unmatched junction nucleotides: 3. Here the CDR3 reads CASSVAIAGEQYF. The DNA of the CDR3 is TGTGCCAGCAGCGTAGCTATAGCGGGGGAGCAGTACTTC.

This clonotype was recorded at least ten times. The genes are TRBV7-9 and TRBJ2-1; 8 positions agree with TRBD2. Unmatched junction bases numbered 12, after V lost 4 bases and J lost 4 bases. Germline V lookup: CDR1 SEHNR, CDR2 FQNEAQ (reference sequence). The CDR3 extends over 17 amino acids. The CDR3 is CASSSIKGLEDYNEQFF. The CDR3 DNA follows: TGTGCCAGCAGCTCGATAAAGGGACTAGAAGATTACAATGAGCAGTTCTTC.